This T cell receptor beta chain was observed in a study of cytomegalovirus exposure and HLA in healthy donors. Study observations and caveats: The authors later linked a missense DCLRE1C variant to TCR beta V- and J-gene trimming. Specificity for CMV antigens was confirmed in vitro for a few of the CMV-associated chains.

In regard to this clone: Its target is unknown.

Primers included in the PCR were 60 Vbeta and 13 Jbeta primers. The authors' processing: Per a later analysis, the number of unique TCR beta chains was some 80 million, of which 10 million to 11 million were shared. The table came from immunoSEQ multiplex PCR; TCRdb's copy has only in-frame clones and leaves some out. V, J and clone size were drawn from that table, and D and trimming were deduced from the DNA. The table lists about 130,000 clones, 60% to 80% of them singletons. With 7 bases clipped from V and 3 bases from J, the junction kept 9 bases outside the gene matches. Germline V gene sequence: CDR1 MNHEY, CDR2 SVGAGI. The CDR3 sequence is 14 residues long.

V and J are TRBV6-5 and TRBJ2-7; 7 bases fit TRBD2. The specimen sequenced was PBMCs. The sequence came from a female donor in good health and CMV-seronegative. CDR3 sequence reads: CASTSRTRDYEQYF. The DNA of the CDR3 is TGTGCCAGCACCTCCAGGACTAGAGACTACGAGCAGTACTTC.